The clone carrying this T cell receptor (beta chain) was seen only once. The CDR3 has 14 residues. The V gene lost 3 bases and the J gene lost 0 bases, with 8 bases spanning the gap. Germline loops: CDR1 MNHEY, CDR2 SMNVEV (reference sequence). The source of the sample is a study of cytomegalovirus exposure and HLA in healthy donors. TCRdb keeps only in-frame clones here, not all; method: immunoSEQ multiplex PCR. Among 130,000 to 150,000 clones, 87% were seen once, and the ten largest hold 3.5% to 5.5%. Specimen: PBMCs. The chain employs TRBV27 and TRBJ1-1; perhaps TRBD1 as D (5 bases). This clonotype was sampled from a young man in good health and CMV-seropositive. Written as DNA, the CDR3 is TGTGCCAGCAGTTTTAAGGGGTTGAACACTGAAGCTTTCTTT. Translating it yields CASSFKGLNTEAFF.